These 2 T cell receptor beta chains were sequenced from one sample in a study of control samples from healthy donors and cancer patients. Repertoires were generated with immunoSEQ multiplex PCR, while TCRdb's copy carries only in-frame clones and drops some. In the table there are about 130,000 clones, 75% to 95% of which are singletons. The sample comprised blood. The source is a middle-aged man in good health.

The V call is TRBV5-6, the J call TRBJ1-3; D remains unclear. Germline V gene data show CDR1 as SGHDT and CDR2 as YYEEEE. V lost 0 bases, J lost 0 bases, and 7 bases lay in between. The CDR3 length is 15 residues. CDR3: CASSLGAISGNTIYF. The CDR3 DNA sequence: TGTGCCAGCAGCTTGGGAGCAATCTCTGGAAACACCATATATTTT.

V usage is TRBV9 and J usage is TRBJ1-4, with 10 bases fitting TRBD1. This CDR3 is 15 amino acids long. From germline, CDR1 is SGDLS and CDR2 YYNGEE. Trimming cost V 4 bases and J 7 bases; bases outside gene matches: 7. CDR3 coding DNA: TGTGCCAGCAGCCCTGAGGGGGACAGGGGTGAAAAACTGTTTTTT. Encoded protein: CASSPEGDRGEKLFF.